The clone carrying this T cell receptor beta chain is termed large. The antigen is unknown. The source of the sample is a study of metastatic and nonmetastatic thyroid tumors. Whole-study findings and limits: In blood and tumor, TCR beta diversity was reportedly significantly higher in malignant thyroid tumors than in benign nodules.

The V gene lost 1 base and the J gene lost 3 bases, with 7 bases spanning the gap. The CDR3 is 15 residues long. Per germline, CDR1 SGHAT and CDR2 FQNNGV. No patient had received any treatment before thyroid surgery. TCRdb reassembled clones from the PCR reads with MiXCR. The sample yields 16,000 or so clones, 24% seen once. The source is a male donor with papillary thyroid cancer or a benign thyroid nodule (not recorded which). Some clones in this sample may be carry-over from other donors' samples. Sequenced sample: tumor tissue. This chain connects TRBV11-2 to TRBJ1-6; D remains unclear. CDR3 in DNA: TGTGCCAGCAGCTTAGGGGCAGGCTATAATTCACCCCTCCACTTT. It translates to CASSLGAGYNSPLHF. Supplemented by reference TRBV11-2 and TRBJ1-6, the full variable domain reads EAGVAQSPRYKIIEKRQSVAFWCNPISGHATLYWYQQILGQGPKLLIQFQNNGVVDDSQLPKDRFSAERLKGVDSTLKIQPAKLEDSAVYLCASSLGAGYNSPLHFGNGTRLTVT.